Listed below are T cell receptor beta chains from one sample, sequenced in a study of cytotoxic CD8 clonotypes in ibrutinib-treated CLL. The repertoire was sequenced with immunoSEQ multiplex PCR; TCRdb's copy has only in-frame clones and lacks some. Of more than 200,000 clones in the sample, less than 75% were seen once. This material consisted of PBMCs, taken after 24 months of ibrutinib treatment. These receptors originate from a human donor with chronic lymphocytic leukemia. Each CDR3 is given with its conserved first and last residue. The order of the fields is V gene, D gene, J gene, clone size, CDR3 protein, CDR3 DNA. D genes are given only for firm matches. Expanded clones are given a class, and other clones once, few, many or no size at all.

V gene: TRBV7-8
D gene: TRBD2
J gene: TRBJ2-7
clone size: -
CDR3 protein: CASSGGAGVHLEQYF
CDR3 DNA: TGTGCCAGCAGCGGAGGGGCGGGGGTCCATTTGGAGCAGTACTTC

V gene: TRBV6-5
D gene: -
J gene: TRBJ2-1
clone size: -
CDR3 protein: CASSYEEYNEQFF
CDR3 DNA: TGTGCCAGCAGTTACGAGGAGTACAATGAGCAGTTCTTC

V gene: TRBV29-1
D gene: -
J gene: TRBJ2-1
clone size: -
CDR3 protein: CSVEVYGDEQFF
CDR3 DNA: TGCAGCGTTGAAGTTTATGGAGATGAGCAGTTCTTC

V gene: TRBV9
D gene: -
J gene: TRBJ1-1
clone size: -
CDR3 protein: CASSVGPGQRWTEAFF
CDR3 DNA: TGTGCCAGCAGCGTTGGTCCAGGGCAGCGCTGGACTGAAGCTTTCTTT

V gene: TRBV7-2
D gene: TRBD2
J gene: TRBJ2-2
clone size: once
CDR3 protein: CASSLLLAGVGTGELFF
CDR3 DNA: TGTGCCAGCAGCTTATTGCTAGCGGGAGTTGGTACCGGGGAGCTGTTTTTT

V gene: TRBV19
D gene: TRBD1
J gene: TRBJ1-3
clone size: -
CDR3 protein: CASSTDRIIRPSGNTIYF
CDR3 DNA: TGTGCCAGTAGTACGGACAGGATTATTCGGCCCTCTGGAAACACCATATATTTT

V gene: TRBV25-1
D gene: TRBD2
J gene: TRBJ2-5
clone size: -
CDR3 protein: CASSADLGLAAQETQYF
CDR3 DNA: TGTGCCAGCAGTGCTGATCTGGGACTAGCGGCCCAAGAGACCCAGTACTTC

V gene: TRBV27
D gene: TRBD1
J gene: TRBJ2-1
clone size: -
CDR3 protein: CASSLRDRGGNEQFF
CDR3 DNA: TGTGCCAGCAGTTTACGGGACAGGGGAGGCAATGAGCAGTTCTTC

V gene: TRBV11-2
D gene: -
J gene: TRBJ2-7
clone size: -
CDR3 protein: CASSLVLRGNEQYF
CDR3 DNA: TGTGCCAGCAGCTTAGTCCTCCGAGGAAACGAGCAGTACTTC

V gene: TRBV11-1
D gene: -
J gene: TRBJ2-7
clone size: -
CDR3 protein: CASSLTGDYEQYF
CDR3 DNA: TGTGCCAGCAGCCTTACGGGGGACTACGAGCAGTACTTC

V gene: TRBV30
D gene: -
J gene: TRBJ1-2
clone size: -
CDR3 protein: CAWSDDMYGYTF
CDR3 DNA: TGTGCCTGGAGTGACGACATGTATGGCTACACCTTC

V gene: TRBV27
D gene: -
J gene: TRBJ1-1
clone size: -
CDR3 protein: CASSPFPGLRSNTEAFF
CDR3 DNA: TGTGCCAGCAGTCCCTTTCCGGGCCTTAGATCCAACACTGAAGCTTTCTTT

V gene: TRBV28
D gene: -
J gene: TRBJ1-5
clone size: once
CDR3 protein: CASRTWGIDDQPQHF
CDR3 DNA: TGTGCCAGCAGGACTTGGGGGATCGATGATCAGCCCCAGCATTTT

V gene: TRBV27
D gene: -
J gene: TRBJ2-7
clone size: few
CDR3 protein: CASKSGYSYEQYF
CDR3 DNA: TGTGCCAGCAAAAGCGGCTACTCCTACGAGCAGTACTTC

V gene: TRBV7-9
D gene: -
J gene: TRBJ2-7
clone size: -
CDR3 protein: CASRRTGNEQYF
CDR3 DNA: TGTGCCAGCAGGAGAACAGGGAACGAGCAGTACTTC

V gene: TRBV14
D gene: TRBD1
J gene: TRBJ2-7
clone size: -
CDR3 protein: CASSQAGTVIYEQYF
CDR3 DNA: TGTGCCAGCAGCCAAGCCGGGACAGTAATCTACGAGCAGTACTTC

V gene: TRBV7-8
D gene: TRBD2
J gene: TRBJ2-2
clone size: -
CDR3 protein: CASSNSGSPGELFF
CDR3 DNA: TGTGCCAGCAGCAATAGCGGGAGTCCCGGGGAGCTGTTTTTT

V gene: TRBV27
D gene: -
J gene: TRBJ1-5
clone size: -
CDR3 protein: CASSFRSNQPQHF
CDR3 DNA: TGTGCCAGCAGTTTTCGTAGCAATCAGCCCCAGCATTTT

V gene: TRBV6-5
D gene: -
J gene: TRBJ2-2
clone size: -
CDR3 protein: CASSFFMNTGELFF
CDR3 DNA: TGTGCCAGCAGCTTCTTCATGAACACCGGGGAGCTGTTTTTT

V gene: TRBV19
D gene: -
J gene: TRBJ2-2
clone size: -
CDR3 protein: CASSIVRTGELFF
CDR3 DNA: TGTGCCAGTAGTATAGTAAGGACCGGGGAGCTGTTTTTT

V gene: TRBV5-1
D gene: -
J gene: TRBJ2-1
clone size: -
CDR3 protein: CASSPTRVDDEQFF
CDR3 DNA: TGCGCCAGCAGCCCGACTCGCGTGGACGATGAGCAGTTCTTC

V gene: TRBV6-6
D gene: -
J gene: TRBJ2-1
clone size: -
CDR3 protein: CASSYFRGGTGDEQFF
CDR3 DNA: TGTGCCAGCAGTTATTTTAGGGGAGGCACGGGGGATGAGCAGTTCTTC

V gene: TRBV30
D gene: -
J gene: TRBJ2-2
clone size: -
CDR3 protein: CAWSGQAGGELFF
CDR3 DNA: TGTGCCTGGAGTGGTCAGGCAGGCGGGGAGCTGTTTTTT

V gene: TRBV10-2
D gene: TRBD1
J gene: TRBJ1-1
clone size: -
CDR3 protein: CASRDRGNTEAFF
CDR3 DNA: TGCGCCAGCAGGGACAGGGGGAATACTGAAGCTTTCTTT

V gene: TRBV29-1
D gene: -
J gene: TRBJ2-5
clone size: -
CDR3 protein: CSGFQETQYF
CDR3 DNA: TGCAGCGGGTTTCAGGAGACCCAGTACTTC

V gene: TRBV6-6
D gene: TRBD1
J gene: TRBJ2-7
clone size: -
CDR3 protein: CASSPGGVVGEQYF
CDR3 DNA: TGTGCCAGCAGTCCAGGGGGCGTTGTGGGTGAGCAGTACTTC

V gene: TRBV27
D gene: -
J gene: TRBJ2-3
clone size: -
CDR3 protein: CASSPDLDTQYF
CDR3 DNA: TGTGCCAGCAGTCCAGACTTGGATACGCAGTATTTT

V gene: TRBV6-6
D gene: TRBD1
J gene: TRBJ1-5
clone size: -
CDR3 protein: CASSYSSGQTNQPQHF
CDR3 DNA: TGTGCCAGCAGTTACTCGTCGGGACAGACCAATCAGCCCCAGCATTTT

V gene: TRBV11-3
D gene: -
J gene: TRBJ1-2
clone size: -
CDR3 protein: CASSWVSGGYTF
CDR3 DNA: TGTGCCAGCAGCTGGGTCAGTGGAGGCTACACCTTC

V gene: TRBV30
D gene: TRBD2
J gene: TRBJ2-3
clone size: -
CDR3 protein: CAWSVERTSGSDTQYF
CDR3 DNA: TGTGCCTGGAGTGTTGAAAGGACTAGCGGGAGTGATACGCAGTATTTT

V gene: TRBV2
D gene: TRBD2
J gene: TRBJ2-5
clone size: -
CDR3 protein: CASGHGERGTQYF
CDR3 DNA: TGTGCCAGCGGTCATGGGGAGCGGGGGACCCAGTACTTC

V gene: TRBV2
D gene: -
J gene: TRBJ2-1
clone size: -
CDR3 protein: CATPGQINEQFF
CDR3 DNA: TGTGCCACCCCGGGACAAATCAATGAGCAGTTCTTC

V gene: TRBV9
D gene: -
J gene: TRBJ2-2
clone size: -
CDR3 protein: CASSVVRFEGSPTGELFF
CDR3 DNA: TGTGCCAGCAGCGTAGTTAGGTTTGAGGGGTCGCCCACCGGGGAGCTGTTTTTT

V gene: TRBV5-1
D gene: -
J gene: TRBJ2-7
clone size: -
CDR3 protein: CASSSSPDEQYF
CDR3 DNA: TGCGCCAGCAGCTCCTCGCCGGACGAGCAGTACTTC

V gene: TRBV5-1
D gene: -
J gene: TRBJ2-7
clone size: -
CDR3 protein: CASSLEVNRRIPYEQYF
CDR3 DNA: TGCGCCAGCAGCTTGGAGGTGAACAGAAGGATTCCCTACGAGCAGTACTTC

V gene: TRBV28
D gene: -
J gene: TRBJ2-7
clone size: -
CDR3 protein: CASSYYEQYF
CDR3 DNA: TGTGCCAGCTCTTATTACGAGCAGTACTTC

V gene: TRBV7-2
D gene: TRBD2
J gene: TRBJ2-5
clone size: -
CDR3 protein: CASSLTSGRETQYF
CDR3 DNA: TGTGCCAGCAGCCTGACTAGCGGGAGAGAGACCCAGTACTTC

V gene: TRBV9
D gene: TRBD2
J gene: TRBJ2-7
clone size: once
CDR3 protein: CASSVGGTSRGEQYF
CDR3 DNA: TGTGCCAGCAGCGTAGGGGGGACTAGTCGCGGCGAGCAGTACTTC

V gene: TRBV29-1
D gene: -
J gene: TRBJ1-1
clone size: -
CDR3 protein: CSVDGDPKSTEAFF
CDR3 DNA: TGCAGCGTTGATGGGGACCCTAAGAGCACTGAAGCTTTCTTT

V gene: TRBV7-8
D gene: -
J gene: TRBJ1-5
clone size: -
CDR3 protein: CASSLGQPQHF
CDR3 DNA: TGTGCCAGCAGCTTAGGTCAGCCCCAGCATTTT

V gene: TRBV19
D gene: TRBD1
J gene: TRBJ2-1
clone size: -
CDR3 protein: CASRDSQRDEQFF
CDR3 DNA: TGTGCCAGCCGGGACAGCCAGAGGGATGAGCAGTTCTTC

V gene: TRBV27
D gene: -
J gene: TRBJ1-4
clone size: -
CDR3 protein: CASSLGEKLFF
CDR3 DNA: TGTGCCAGCAGTTTAGGTGAAAAACTGTTTTTT

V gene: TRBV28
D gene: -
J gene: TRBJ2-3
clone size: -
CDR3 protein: CASRAPGGFVGTDTQYF
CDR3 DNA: TGTGCCAGCAGAGCGCCTGGGGGGTTCGTTGGCACAGATACGCAGTATTTT

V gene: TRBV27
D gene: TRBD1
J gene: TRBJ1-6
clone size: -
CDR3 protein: CASSSWDSNSPLHF
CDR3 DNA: TGTGCCAGCAGTTCCTGGGACAGCAATTCACCCCTCCACTTT

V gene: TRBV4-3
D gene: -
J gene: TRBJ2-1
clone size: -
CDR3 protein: CASSQEGDRSPYNEQFF
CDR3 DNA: TGCGCCAGCAGCCAAGAAGGAGACAGGTCACCCTACAATGAGCAGTTCTTC

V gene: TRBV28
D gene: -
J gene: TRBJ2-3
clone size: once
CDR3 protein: CASNNPPGRTGTDTQYF
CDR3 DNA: TGTGCCAGCAATAACCCCCCCGGGAGGACAGGCACAGATACGCAGTATTTT

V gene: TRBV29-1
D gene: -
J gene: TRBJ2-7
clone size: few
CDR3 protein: CSVALEEQYF
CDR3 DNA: TGCAGCGTTGCCTTAGAAGAGCAGTACTTC

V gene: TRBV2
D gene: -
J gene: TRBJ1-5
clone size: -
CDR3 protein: CASSVFSGVGSQPQHF
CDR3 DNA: TGTGCCAGCAGTGTCTTTTCAGGGGTCGGCAGTCAGCCCCAGCATTTT

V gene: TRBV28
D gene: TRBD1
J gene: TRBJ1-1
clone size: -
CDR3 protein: CASWTGGGNTEAFF
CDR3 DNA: TGTGCCAGCTGGACAGGGGGCGGGAACACTGAAGCTTTCTTT

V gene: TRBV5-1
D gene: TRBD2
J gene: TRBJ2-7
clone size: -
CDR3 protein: CASSLSSTSGTRYEQYF
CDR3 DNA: TGCGCCAGCAGCTTGAGCTCGACTAGCGGGACCCGCTACGAGCAGTACTTC

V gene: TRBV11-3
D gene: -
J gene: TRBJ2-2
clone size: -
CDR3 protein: CASSLREPGELFF
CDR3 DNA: TGTGCCAGCAGCTTACGGGAGCCCGGGGAGCTGTTTTTT

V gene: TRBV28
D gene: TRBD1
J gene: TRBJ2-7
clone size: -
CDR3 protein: CASSFPGQGTYEQYF
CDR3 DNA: TGTGCCAGCAGTTTTCCGGGACAGGGGACCTACGAGCAGTACTTC

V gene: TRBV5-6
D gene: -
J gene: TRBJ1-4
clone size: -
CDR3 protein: CASSKKGGGTNEKLFF
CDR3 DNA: TGTGCCAGCAGCAAGAAGGGGGGAGGAACTAATGAAAAACTGTTTTTT

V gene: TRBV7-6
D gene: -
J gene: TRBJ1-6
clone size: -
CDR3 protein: CASSATGGSPLHF
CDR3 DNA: TGTGCCAGCAGCGCGACAGGAGGTTCACCCCTCCACTTT

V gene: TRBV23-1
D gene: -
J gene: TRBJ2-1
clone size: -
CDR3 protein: CASSRDDYNEQFF
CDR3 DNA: TGCGCCAGCAGTCGGGACGACTACAATGAGCAGTTCTTC

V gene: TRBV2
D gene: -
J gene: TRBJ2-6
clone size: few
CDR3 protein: CASSGAANVLTF
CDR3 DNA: TGTGCCAGCAGTGGGGCGGCCAACGTCCTGACTTTC

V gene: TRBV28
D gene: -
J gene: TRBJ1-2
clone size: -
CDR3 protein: CASSLDQNTLGYTF
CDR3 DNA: TGTGCCAGCAGTCTGGACCAGAATACGTTGGGCTACACCTTC

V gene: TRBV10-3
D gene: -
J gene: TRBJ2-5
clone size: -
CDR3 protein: CAISAGTQETQYF
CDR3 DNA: TGTGCCATCAGTGCGGGTACACAAGAGACCCAGTACTTC

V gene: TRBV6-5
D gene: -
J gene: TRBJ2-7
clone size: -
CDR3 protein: CASSRGLFSYEQYF
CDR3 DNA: TGTGCCAGCAGCCGCGGACTCTTCTCCTACGAGCAGTACTTC